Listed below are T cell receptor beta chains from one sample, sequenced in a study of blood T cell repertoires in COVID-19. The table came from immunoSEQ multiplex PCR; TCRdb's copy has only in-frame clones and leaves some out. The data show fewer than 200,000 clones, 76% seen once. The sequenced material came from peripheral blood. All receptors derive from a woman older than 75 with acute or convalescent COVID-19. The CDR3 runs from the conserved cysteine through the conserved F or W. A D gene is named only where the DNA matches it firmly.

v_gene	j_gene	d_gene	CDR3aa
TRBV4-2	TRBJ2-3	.	CASSQGGFTDTQYF
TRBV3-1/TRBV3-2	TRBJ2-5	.	CASSQGGGQQETQYF
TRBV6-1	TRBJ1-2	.	CASSDRQTVLLYTF
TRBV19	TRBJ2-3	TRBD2	CASSKASGGATDTQYF
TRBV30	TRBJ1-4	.	CAWSARGLNEKLFF
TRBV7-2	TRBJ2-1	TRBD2	CASSSKSGRTYNEQFF
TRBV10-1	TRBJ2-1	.	CASSRDWGNEQFF
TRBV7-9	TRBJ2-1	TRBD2	CASSPLGLANNEQFF
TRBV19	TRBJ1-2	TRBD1	CASSTYRGTGKLNYGYTF
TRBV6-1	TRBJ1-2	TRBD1	CASSEGPGQAYGYTF
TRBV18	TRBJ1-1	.	CASLPPAAETEAFF
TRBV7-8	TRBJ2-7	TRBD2	CASSLDWRGVLYEQYF
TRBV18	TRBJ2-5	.	CASSPYRVDFETQYF
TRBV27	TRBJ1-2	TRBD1	CASSLFLQGPGGSYTF
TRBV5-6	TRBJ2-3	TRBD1	CASSLKGQSDTQYF
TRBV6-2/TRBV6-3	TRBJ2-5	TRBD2	CASSYLRLAGGGETQYF
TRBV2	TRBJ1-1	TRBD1	CASGGQFRGITEAFF
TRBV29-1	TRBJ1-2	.	CSADGGRASYGYTF
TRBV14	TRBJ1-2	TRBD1	CASSPDRVYGYTF
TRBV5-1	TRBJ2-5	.	CASSNRGQETQYF
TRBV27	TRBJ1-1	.	CASSSELPGEGVGEAFF
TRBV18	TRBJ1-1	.	CASLGKTMGAEAFF
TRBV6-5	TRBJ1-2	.	CASSYLQSGMSYTF
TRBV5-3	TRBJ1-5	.	CARSPGGGRVWNQPQHF
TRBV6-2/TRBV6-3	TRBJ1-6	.	CASSYRWGRNSPLHF
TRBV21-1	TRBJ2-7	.	CASSKREWGYEQYF
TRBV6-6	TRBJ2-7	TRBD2	CASRIAGGTYEQYF
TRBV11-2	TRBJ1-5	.	CASSLDPGSNQPQHF
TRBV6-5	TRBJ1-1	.	CASSYDRGRTEAFF
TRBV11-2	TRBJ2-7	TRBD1	CASSFTGTGGDEQYF
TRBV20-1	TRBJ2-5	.	CSGQRAETQYF
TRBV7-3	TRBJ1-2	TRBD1	CASSSSDRVGGYTF
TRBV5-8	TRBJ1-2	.	CASSPRRGEGKHGYTF
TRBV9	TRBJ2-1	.	CASSVSGETYNEQFF
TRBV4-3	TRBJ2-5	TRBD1	CASSQGTLRTGSETQYF
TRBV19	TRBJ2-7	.	CASSIDFRGYEQYF
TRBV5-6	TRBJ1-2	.	CASSFRGHGYTF
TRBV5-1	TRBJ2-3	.	CASSLRGTPTQGPITDTQYF
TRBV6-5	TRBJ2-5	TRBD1	CASSTGVRETQYF
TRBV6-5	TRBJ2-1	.	CASSYFGSSYNEQFF
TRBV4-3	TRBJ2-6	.	CASSQDYSGANVLTF
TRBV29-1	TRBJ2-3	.	CSVVVDSTDTQYF
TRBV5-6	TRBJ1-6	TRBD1	CASSRGQGGYSPLHF
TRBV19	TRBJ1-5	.	CASSAGINQPQHF
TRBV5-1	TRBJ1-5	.	CASSQDSNQPQHF
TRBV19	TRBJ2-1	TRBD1	CASSIDHRGPSYNEQFF
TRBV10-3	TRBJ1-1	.	CAIKVGGSTDTEAFF
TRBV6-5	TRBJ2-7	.	CASSYYGGYEQYF